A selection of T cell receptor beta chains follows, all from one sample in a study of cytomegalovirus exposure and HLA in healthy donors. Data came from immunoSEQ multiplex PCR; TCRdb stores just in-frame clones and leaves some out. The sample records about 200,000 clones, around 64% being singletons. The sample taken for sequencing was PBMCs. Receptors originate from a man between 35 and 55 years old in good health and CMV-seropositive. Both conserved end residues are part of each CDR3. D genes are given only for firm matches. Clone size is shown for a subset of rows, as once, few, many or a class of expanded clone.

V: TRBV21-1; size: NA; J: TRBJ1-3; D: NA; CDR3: CASSKKADGCGNTIYF; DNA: TGTGCCAGCAGCAAAAAGGCGGATGGTTGTGGAAACACCATATATTTT
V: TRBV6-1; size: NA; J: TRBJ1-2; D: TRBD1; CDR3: CADRGEDRPDYGYTF; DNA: TGTGCCGACAGGGGGGAGGACAGACCCGACTATGGCTACACCTTC
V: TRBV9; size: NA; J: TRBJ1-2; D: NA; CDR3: CASSARAESYGYTF; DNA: TGTGCCAGCAGCGCAAGAGCCGAAAGCTATGGCTACACCTTC
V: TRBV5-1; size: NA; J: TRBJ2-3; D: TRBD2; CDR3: CASTLGAGLTSDTQYF; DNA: TGCGCCAGCACCCTAGGAGCGGGGTTAACAAGTGATACGCAGTATTTT
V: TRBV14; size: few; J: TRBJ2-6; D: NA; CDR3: CASSQEWGSLVSGANVLTF; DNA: TGTGCCAGCAGCCAAGAGTGGGGCAGCCTAGTCTCTGGGGCCAACGTCCTGACTTTC
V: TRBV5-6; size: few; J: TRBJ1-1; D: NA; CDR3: CASSFWYRSTEAFF; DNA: TGTGCCAGCAGCTTTTGGTACAGGAGCACTGAAGCTTTCTTT
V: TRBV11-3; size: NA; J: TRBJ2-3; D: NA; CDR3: CASSYRTDTQYF; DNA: TGTGCCAGCAGCTACAGGACAGATACGCAGTATTTT
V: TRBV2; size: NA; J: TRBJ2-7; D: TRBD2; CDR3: CASRGGGVEQYF; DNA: TGTGCCAGCAGGGGCGGGGGAGTCGAGCAGTACTTC
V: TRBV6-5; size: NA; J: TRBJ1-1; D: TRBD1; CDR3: CASSYWTGTVNTEAFF; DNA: TGTGCCAGCAGTTACTGGACCGGGACAGTGAACACTGAAGCTTTCTTT
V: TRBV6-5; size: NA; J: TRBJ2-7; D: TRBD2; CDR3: CASRPGGRYEQYF; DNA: TGTGCCAGCAGGCCGGGGGGGCGGTACGAGCAGTACTTC
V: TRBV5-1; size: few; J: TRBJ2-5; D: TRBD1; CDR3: CASRPGTGVQTQYF; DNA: TGCGCCAGCAGACCCGGGACAGGGGTACAGACCCAGTACTTC
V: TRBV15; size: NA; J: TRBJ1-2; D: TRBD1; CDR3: CATSRGRQGPESYTF; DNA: TGTGCCACCAGCAGAGGCAGACAGGGACCCGAGAGCTACACCTTC
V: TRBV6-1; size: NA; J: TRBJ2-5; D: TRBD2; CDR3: CASSRLAGDKETQYF; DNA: TGTGCCAGCAGTCGACTAGCGGGGGATAAAGAGACCCAGTACTTC
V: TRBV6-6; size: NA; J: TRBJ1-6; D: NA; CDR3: CASTATGGRDSPLHF; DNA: TGTGCCAGCACCGCAACCGGGGGAAGGGATTCACCCCTCCACTTT
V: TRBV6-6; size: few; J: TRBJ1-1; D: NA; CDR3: CASSWDIRNTEAFF; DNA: TGTGCCAGCAGTTGGGACATTAGGAACACTGAAGCTTTCTTT
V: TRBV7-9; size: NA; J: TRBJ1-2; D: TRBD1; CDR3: CASSLETGAVGYTF; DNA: TGTGCCAGCAGCTTAGAGACAGGGGCGGTCGGCTACACCTTC
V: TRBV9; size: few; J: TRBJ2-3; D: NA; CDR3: CASSAERNTDTQYF; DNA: TGTGCCAGCAGCGCCGAGCGGAACACAGATACGCAGTATTTT
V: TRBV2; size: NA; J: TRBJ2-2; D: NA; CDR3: CASSFSTRGLWNTGELFF; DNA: TGTGCCAGCAGCTTTTCCACCAGGGGCCTATGGAACACCGGGGAGCTGTTTTTT
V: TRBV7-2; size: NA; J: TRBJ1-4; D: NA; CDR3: CASSLATGATNEKLFF; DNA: TGTGCCAGCAGCTTAGCGACGGGAGCGACTAATGAAAAACTGTTTTTT
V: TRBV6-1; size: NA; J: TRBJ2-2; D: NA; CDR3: CASSDPPVQGGELFF; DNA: TGTGCCAGCAGTGACCCCCCTGTACAGGGCGGGGAGCTGTTTTTT
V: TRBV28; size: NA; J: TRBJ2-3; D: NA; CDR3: CASSPGTTKDTQYF; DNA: TGTGCCAGCAGTCCCGGGACAACTAAAGATACGCAGTATTTT
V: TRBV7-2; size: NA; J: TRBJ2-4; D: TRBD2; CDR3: CASSLAGLAGGNIQYF; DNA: TGTGCCAGCAGCTTAGCGGGACTAGCGGGGGGGAACATTCAGTACTTC
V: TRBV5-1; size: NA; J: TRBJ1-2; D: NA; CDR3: CASSLAGDTYGYTF; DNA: TGCGCCAGCAGCCTGGCTGGGGACACCTATGGCTACACCTTC
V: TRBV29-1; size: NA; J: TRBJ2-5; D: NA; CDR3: CSAGGQETQYF; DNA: TGCAGCGCCGGGGGCCAAGAGACCCAGTACTTC
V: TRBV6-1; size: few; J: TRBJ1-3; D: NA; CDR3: CASSGGHHSGNTIYF; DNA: TGTGCCAGCAGTGGCGGCCATCACTCTGGAAACACCATATATTTT
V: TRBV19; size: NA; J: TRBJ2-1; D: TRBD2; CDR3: CASSLAGVVGEQFF; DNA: TGTGCCAGTAGCCTAGCGGGGGTCGTGGGTGAGCAGTTCTTC
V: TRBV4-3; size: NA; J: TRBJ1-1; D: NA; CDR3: CASSQDSANTEAFF; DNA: TGCGCCAGCAGCCAGGACAGTGCGAACACTGAAGCTTTCTTT
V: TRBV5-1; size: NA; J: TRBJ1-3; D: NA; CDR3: CASSFGTLGNTIYF; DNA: TGCGCCAGCAGCTTTGGGACACTTGGAAACACCATATATTTT
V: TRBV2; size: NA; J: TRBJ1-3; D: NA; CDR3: CASSVGQAGNTIYF; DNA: TGTGCCAGCAGTGTTGGGCAGGCTGGAAACACCATATATTTT